The 31 T cell receptor beta chains presented below share a single source sample, sequenced in a study of OX40 agonist ivuxolimab in advanced cancers. Assay used: immunoSEQ multiplex PCR; TCRdb lists only in-frame clones, some missing. The data show about 38,000 clones, about 78% seen once. The specimen was CD4+ or CD8+ T cells sorted from blood, collected in a trial of the OX40 agonist ivuxolimab. The source is an adult with an advanced solid tumor such as melanoma, head and neck, liver or kidney cancer.

The V and J genes are TRBV7-9 and TRBJ2-1; 16 bases map to TRBD2. The CDR3 covers 15 residues. Per the germline V gene, CDR1 is SEHNR and CDR2 is FQNEAQ (reference sequence). V lost 4 bases to trimming and J lost 8 bases; unmatched junction nucleotides: 2. The CDR3 loop reads CASSSGTSGGDEQFF. The CDR3 region has the DNA TGTGCCAGCAGCTCCGGGACTAGCGGGGGGGATGAGCAGTTCTTC. Supplemented by reference TRBV7-9 and TRBJ2-1, the full variable domain reads DTGVSQNPRHKITKRGQNVTFRCDPISEHNRLYWYRQTLGQGPEFLTYFQNEAQLEKSRLLSDRFSAERPKGSFSTLEIQRTEQGDSAMYLCASSSGTSGGDEQFFGPGTRLTVL.

This rearrangement joins TRBV11-2 to TRBJ1-6; D is unresolved. Trimming removed 4 bases from V and 7 bases from J, with 14 bases in between. The CDR3 contains 15 residues. CDR1 SGHAT and CDR2 FQNNGV come from the germline V gene. The CDR3 loop is CASSSPIGFNSPLHF. In DNA, the CDR3 is TGTGCCAGCAGCTCCCCCATAGGGTTCAATTCACCCCTCCACTTT.

V gene TRBV11-2 combines with J gene TRBJ1-1; D perhaps matches TRBD1 (5 bases). CDR1 SGHAT and CDR2 FQNNGV come from the germline V gene. V lost 2 bases and J lost 11, with 21 bases in between. The CDR3 is made up of 15 amino acids. The CDR3 is CASSLPWGRGPLAFF. CDR3 DNA: TGTGCCAGCAGCTTACCATGGGGCCGGGGCCCTTTGGCTTTCTTT. The whole variable domain, remainder taken from reference TRBV11-2 and TRBJ1-1, is EAGVAQSPRYKIIEKRQSVAFWCNPISGHATLYWYQQILGQGPKLLIQFQNNGVVDDSQLPKDRFSAERLKGVDSTLKIQPAKLEDSAVYLCASSLPWGRGPLAFFGQGTRLTVV.

The CDR3 bases are TGTGCCAGCAGCTTACAGAGGGGCGGCACAGATACGCAGTATTTT. Amino acid sequence: CASSLQRGGTDTQYF. The J gene is TRBJ2-3, the V gene TRBV7-2; D possibly matches TRBD1 or TRBD2 (5 bases each). This CDR3 contains 15 residues. The V gene lost 2 bases and the J gene lost 1 base, with 10 bases spanning the gap. From germline, CDR1 is SGHTA and CDR2 FQGNSA.

This chain connects TRBV4-1 to TRBJ1-2; a possible D gene is TRBD1 (5 bases). Germline V lookup: CDR1 MGHRA, CDR2 YSYEKL. V lost 1 base to trimming and J lost 5 bases, with 8 bases between them. CDR3 length: 13 amino acids. The CDR3 DNA reads TGCGCCAGCAGCCAAGGAGGGGTGTATGGCTACACCTTC. It encodes CASSQGGVYGYTF.

The chain is built from TRBV5-4 and TRBJ2-3; TRBD2 matches 7 bases. The germline V gene encodes CDR1 SGHNT and CDR2 YYREEE (reference sequence). The CDR3 loop spans 14 amino acids. The junction had 2 bases not matched to a gene; V was cut back by 0 bases and J by 4 bases. The CDR3 DNA reads as TGTGCCAGCAGCTTGGATGGGGGGGCAGATACGCAGTATTTT. Translating it yields CASSLDGGADTQYF.

This chain uses TRBV28 with TRBJ1-4, with D possibly matching TRBD1 (6 bases). From germline, CDR1 is MDHEN and CDR2 SYDVKM. Trimming took off 6 bases at V and 8 bases at J, with 16 bases between the two ends. This CDR3 spans 14 amino acids. The CDR3 region has the DNA TGTGCCAGCAGCGTTGGTGGGGGCGAGGAAAAACTGTTTTTT. This codes for CASSVGGGEEKLFF.

The chain links TRBV7-9 to TRBJ1-1, with 7 bases matching TRBD1. CDR3 length: 12 residues. Germline-derived CDR1 and CDR2 are SEHNR and FQNEAQ (reference sequence). V gave up 7 bases and J gave up 3 bases; unmatched junction bases: 2. CDR3 nucleotides: TGTGCCAGCACCCAGGGGGACACTGAAGCTTTCTTT. This gives the protein CASTQGDTEAFF.

The V gene is TRBV7-2, the J gene TRBJ1-4; D is uncertain. Germline CDR1 is SGHTA and CDR2 is FQGNSA. V was trimmed by 1 base and J by 7 bases, leaving 13 bases between them. The length of the CDR3 is 15 residues. The CDR3 DNA sequence: TGTGCCAGCAGCTTAGGCGCGGGAGAGGGTGAAAAACTGTTTTTT. Translating it yields CASSLGAGEGEKLFF.

V and J are TRBV29-1 and TRBJ2-7, with 8 bases aligning to TRBD2. Germline CDR1 SQVTM, CDR2 ANQGSEA. The CDR3 is 13 amino acids. Trimming removed 7 bases from V and 0 bases from J; junction bases left unmatched: 5. CDR3 loop: CSARGGSSYEQYF. CDR3 coding DNA: TGCAGCGCCCGGGGGGGGAGCTCCTACGAGCAGTACTTC.

The chain is built from TRBV27 and TRBJ2-1; D is perhaps TRBD2 (5 bases). The V gene lost 0 bases and the J gene lost 5 bases, with 11 bases spanning the gap. This CDR3 comprises 15 residues. Germline loops: CDR1 MNHEY, CDR2 SMNVEV (reference sequence). The DNA for the CDR3 is TGTGCCAGCAGTTTATCAACTACGAGGGACAATGAGCAGTTCTTC. It specifies CASSLSTTRDNEQFF.

This chain connects TRBV15 to TRBJ1-5, with unresolved D. Germline assignment: CDR1 LNHNV and CDR2 YYDKDF (reference sequence). V lost 0 bases, J lost 1 base, and 7 bases lay in between. This CDR3 contains 15 residues. The CDR3 sequence: CATSRDKQSNQPQHF. The CDR3, as DNA: TGTGCCACCAGCAGAGATAAACAGAGCAATCAGCCCCAGCATTTT.

The chain joins TRBV19 to TRBJ1-5; the D is unclear. The germline V gene encodes CDR1 LNHDA and CDR2 SQIVND (reference sequence). This CDR3 has 14 residues. V lost 1 base and J lost 9, with 13 bases in between. The CDR3: CASSIVSGPLPQHF. CDR3 nucleotides: TGTGCCAGTAGTATAGTTTCCGGACCCTTGCCCCAGCATTTT.

This clone appeared a few times. This rearrangement joins TRBV27 to TRBJ1-2, with a weak D call TRBD1 (5 bases). The CDR3 runs to 14 residues. Per the germline V gene, CDR1 is MNHEY and CDR2 is SMNVEV (reference sequence). Trimming took off 4 bases at V and 3 bases at J, with 12 bases between the two ends. CDR3 nucleotide sequence: TGTGCCAGCAGTTCGACGGGGGAGGACTATGGCTACACCTTC. Its translation is CASSSTGEDYGYTF.

The chain links TRBV11-1 to TRBJ2-3; D is unclear. Germline V gene lookup returns CDR1 SGHAT and CDR2 FQDESV (reference sequence). V gave up 5 bases and J gave up 0 bases, with 6 bases separating them. The CDR3 has 13 amino acids. The CDR3 is CASSEFSTDTQYF. CDR3 DNA: TGTGCCAGCAGCGAGTTTAGCACAGATACGCAGTATTTT.

V and J are TRBV6-1 and TRBJ1-5; D gene uncertain. This CDR3 region has 13 residues. CDR1 is MNHNS, CDR2 SASEGT, per germline. V was trimmed by 5 bases and J by 6 bases, leaving 11 bases between them. CDR3 residues: CASSTVGSQPQHF. The CDR3 bases are TGTGCCAGCAGTACTGTTGGGTCTCAGCCCCAGCATTTT.

This chain uses TRBV5-6 with TRBJ1-3, with a possible D match to TRBD1 (5 bases). V was trimmed by 3 bases and J by 2 bases, leaving 9 bases between them. CDR3 length: 14 residues. Germline V lookup: CDR1 SGHDT, CDR2 YYEEEE. The CDR3 bases are TGTGCCAGCAGCTGGGGGACTGCTGGAAACACCATATATTTT. It is translated as CASSWGTAGNTIYF.

The rearrangement joins TRBV19 to TRBJ1-1; tentative D call: TRBD1 (6 bases). Germline assignment: CDR1 LNHDA and CDR2 SQIVND (reference sequence). V dropped 5 bases and J dropped 9 bases, with 13 bases sitting between them. There are 12 residues in the CDR3. The chain's CDR3 is CASSPRDKKAFF. In nucleotides, the CDR3 is TGTGCCAGTAGTCCCCGGGACAAAAAAGCTTTCTTT.

The genes are TRBV7-9 and TRBJ2-7, with D tentatively TRBD1 or TRBD2 (5 bases each). Germline V lookup: CDR1 SEHNR, CDR2 FQNEAQ (reference sequence). CDR3 size: 14 residues. With 3 bases removed from V and 0 bases from J, the gap between germline ends came to 9 bases. The DNA of the CDR3 is TGTGCCAGCAGCTTGTCTGGGGGCTCCTACGAGCAGTACTTC. Protein sequence: CASSLSGGSYEQYF.

The chain recombines TRBV2 with TRBJ1-2; possibly TRBD1 for D (5 bases). Looked up from germline, CDR1 is SNHLY and CDR2 is FYNNEI. This CDR3 region has 17 residues. The ends were cut back, 4 bases at V and 7 bases at J, with 25 bases in the middle. The CDR3 nucleotides are TGTGCCAGCAGTGTAAGAGGGGCAACCGGCCCGTTTTCTGGCTACACCTTC. As protein: CASSVRGATGPFSGYTF.

The chain employs TRBV7-2 and TRBJ2-7, with TRBD2 as a possible D gene (6 bases). The germline V gene encodes CDR1 SGHTA and CDR2 FQGNSA. Between the trimmed V and J ends, which lost 5 bases and 3 bases, there was a span of 20 bases. The CDR3 runs to 16 residues. The DNA for the CDR3 is TGTGCCAGCAGCCAGAACTTACGGGACTCTCACTACGAGCAGTACTTC. Its protein product is CASSQNLRDSHYEQYF.

The chain has TRBV4-2 and TRBJ2-7; D possibly corresponds to TRBD2 (5 bases). The V end was cut by 4 bases, the J end by 4 bases, with 17 bases between. CDR1 is LGHNA and CDR2 is YNFKEQ in the germline V gene. The CDR3 totals 15 residues. The CDR3 DNA is TGTGCCAGCAGCCGAAACAGAGGGAGTTTGTACGAGCAGTACTTC. This gives the protein CASSRNRGSLYEQYF.

This clone was counted a few times. At one of its ends the junction is not consistent with the germline gene, which may arise from a read error. The chain is built from TRBV7-7 and TRBJ2-1, with TRBD2 matching 12 bases. This CDR3 is 16 amino acids long. The germline V gene encodes CDR1 SSHAT and CDR2 FNYEAQ (reference sequence). The CDR3 DNA reads TGTGCTAGCAGCTTGTACACTAGCGGGGGGCTCGATGAGCAGTTCTTC. It translates to CASSLYTSGGLDEQFF.

The rearrangement links TRBV11-1 to TRBJ1-2; D unresolved. CDR1 is SGHAT and CDR2 is FQDESV in the germline V gene (reference sequence). This CDR3 spans 15 amino acids. The germline V and J ends were trimmed by 3 bases and 5 bases, with 16 bases remaining between them. CDR3: CASSLNGYWTYGYTF. The CDR3 DNA follows: TGTGCCAGCAGCTTGAATGGTTACTGGACTTATGGCTACACCTTC.

This clone has just a few counts. The gene calls are TRBV4-2 and TRBJ1-4; 10 nucleotides align to TRBD1. CDR3 size: 15 residues. Germline lookup yields CDR1 LGHNA and CDR2 YNFKEQ. V was pared by 1 base and J by 11 bases, with 7 bases of the junction left unmatched. The chain's CDR3 is CASSQAGQGEGKLFF. The CDR3 DNA is TGTGCCAGCAGCCAAGCCGGACAGGGGGAGGGCAAACTGTTTTTT.

This rearrangement joins TRBV19 to TRBJ1-5; D is possibly TRBD1 (6 bases). The CDR3 runs to 20 residues. Germline lookup yields CDR1 LNHDA and CDR2 SQIVND (reference sequence). V lost 5 bases, J lost 2 bases, and 28 bases lay in between. CDR3 sequence: CASSPLGSTRGLSGNQPQHF. The CDR3 DNA reads as TGTGCCAGTAGTCCCCTCGGGTCTACCAGGGGCCTTTCGGGCAATCAGCCCCAGCATTTT.

This clone was seen just once. The chain combines TRBV4-1 with TRBJ2-2; 9 nucleotides align to TRBD2. Germline V gives CDR1 MGHRA, CDR2 YSYEKL. Trimming removed 5 bases from V and 5 bases from J; junction bases left unmatched: 9. The CDR3 runs 16 residues. DNA of the CDR3: TGCGCCAGCAGCGAAGGCGTCAGCGGGAGGACCGGGGAGCTGTTTTTT. Amino acid sequence: CASSEGVSGRTGELFF.

This rearrangement joins TRBV2 to TRBJ1-2, with 8 bases lining up with TRBD1. The ends lost 6 bases at V and 0 bases at J; junction bases unmatched: 9. Germline values: CDR1 SNHLY, CDR2 FYNNEI. The CDR3 extends over 16 amino acids. Written as DNA, the CDR3 is TGTGCCAGCAGCCCGGACAGGGCCCTTCCTAACTATGGCTACACCTTC. This gives the protein CASSPDRALPNYGYTF.

The CDR3 protein is CASSLGDVAYNEQFF. The DNA for the CDR3 is TGTGCCAGCAGCTTAGGGGATGTGGCCTACAATGAGCAGTTCTTC. The chain employs TRBV7-9 and TRBJ2-1, with D uncertain. The CDR3 extends over 15 amino acids. Germline assignment: CDR1 SEHNR and CDR2 FQNEAQ (reference sequence). The V end was cut by 1 base, the J end by 2 bases, with 9 bases between.

V gene TRBV5-8 combines with J gene TRBJ1-3; no firm D call. Germline-derived CDR1 and CDR2 are SGHTS and YDEGEE. The V gene lost 0 bases and the J gene lost 0 bases, with 4 bases spanning the gap. The CDR3 loop spans 14 amino acids. The CDR3 region has the DNA TGTGCCAGCAGCTTGGATGGCTCTGGAAACACCATATATTTT. This encodes CASSLDGSGNTIYF.

V is TRBV7-9 and J is TRBJ2-5, with D unclear. Germline V CDR1 and CDR2: SEHNR, FQNEAQ (reference sequence). The V end was cut by 6 bases, the J end by 2 bases, with 10 bases between. The CDR3 contains 13 residues. The DNA of the CDR3 is TGTGCCAGCAGGGCTGGGCCGCAAGAGACCCAGTACTTC. Translation: CASRAGPQETQYF.